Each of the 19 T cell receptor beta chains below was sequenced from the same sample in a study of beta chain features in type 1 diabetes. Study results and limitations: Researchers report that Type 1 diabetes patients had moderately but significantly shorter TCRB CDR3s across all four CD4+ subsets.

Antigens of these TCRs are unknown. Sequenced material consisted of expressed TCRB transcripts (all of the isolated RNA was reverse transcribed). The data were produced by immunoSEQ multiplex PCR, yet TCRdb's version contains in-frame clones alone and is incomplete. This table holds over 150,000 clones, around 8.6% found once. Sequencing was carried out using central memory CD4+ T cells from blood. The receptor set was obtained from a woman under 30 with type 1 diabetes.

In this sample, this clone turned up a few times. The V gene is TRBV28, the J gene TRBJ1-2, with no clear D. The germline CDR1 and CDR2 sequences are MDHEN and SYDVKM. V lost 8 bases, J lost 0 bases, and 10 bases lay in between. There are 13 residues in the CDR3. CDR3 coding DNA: TGTGCCAGCGGTCTACCCGCTAACTATGGCTACACCTTC. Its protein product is CASGLPANYGYTF.

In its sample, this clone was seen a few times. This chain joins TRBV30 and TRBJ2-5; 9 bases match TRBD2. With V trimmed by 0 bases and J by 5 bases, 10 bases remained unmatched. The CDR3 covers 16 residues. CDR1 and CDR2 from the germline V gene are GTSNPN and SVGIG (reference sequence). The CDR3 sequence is CAWSVRRGRADETQYF. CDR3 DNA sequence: TGTGCCTGGAGTGTTCGTCGCGGGAGGGCCGATGAGACCCAGTACTTC.

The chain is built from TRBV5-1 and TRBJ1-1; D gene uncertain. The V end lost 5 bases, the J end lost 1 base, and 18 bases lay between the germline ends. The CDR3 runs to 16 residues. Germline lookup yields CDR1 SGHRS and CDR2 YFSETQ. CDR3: CASRISPWAGNTEAFF. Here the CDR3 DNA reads TGCGCCAGCAGAATTTCCCCCTGGGCAGGGAACACTGAAGCTTTCTTT. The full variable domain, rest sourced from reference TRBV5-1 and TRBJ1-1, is KAGVTQTPRYLIKTRGQQVTLSCSPISGHRSVSWYQQTPGQGLQFLFEYFSETQRNKGNFPGRFSGRQFSNSRSEMNVSTLELGDSALYLCASRISPWAGNTEAFFGQGTRLTVV.

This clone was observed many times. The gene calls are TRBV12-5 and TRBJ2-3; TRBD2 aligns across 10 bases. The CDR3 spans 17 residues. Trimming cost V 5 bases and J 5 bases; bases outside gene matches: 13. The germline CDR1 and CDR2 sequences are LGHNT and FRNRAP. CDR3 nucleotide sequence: TGTGCTAGTGGTCCGGGACTAGCGTCTCTTCGGGGAGATACGCAGTATTTT. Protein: CASGPGLASLRGDTQYF.

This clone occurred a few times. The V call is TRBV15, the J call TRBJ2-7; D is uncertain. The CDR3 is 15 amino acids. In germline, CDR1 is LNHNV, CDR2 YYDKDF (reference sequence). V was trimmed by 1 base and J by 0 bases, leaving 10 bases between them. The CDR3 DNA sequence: TGTGCCACCAGCAGAGGGGCAGTTAGCTCCTACGAGCAGTACTTC. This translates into CATSRGAVSSYEQYF.

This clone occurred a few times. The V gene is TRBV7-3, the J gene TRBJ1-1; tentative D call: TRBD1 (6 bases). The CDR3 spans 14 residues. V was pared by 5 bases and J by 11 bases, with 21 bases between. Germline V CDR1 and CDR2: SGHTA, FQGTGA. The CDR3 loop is CASSRGGDNKVAFF. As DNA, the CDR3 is TGTGCCAGCAGCCGAGGGGGGGACAATAAAGTGGCTTTCTTT.

This chain's CDR3 is CASAASGDVLAKNIQYF. CDR3 DNA sequence: TGTGCCAGCGCGGCTAGCGGGGATGTACTAGCCAAAAACATTCAGTACTTC. The rearrangement uses TRBV28 and TRBJ2-4, with 9 bases matching TRBD2. Germline V gene sequence: CDR1 MDHEN, CDR2 SYDVKM. The CDR3 totals 17 residues. J lost 0 bases, V lost 8 bases, and 11 bases had no gene match.

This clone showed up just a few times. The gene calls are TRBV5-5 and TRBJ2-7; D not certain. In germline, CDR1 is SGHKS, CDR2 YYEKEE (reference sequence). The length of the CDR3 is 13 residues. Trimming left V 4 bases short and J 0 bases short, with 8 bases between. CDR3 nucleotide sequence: TGTGCCAGCAGCCCCCAGGTCTCCTACGAGCAGTACTTC. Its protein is CASSPQVSYEQYF.

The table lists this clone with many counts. Here the CDR3 reads CASSSRDSIGRDTQYF. The DNA for the CDR3 is TGTGCCAGCAGTTCGCGGGACTCTATCGGAAGGGATACGCAGTATTTT. The genes are TRBV28 and TRBJ2-3, with a weak D call TRBD2 (6 bases). The CDR3 contains 16 residues. In germline, CDR1 is MDHEN, CDR2 SYDVKM. The V gene lost 4 bases and the J gene lost 6 bases, with 20 bases spanning the gap. The full variable domain, its missing parts supplied by reference TRBV28 and TRBJ2-3, is DVKVTQSSRYLVKRTGEKVFLECVQDMDHENMFWYRQDPGLGLRLIYFSYDVKMKEKGDIPEGYSVSREKKERFSLILESASTNQTSMYLCASSSRDSIGRDTQYFGPGTRLTVL.

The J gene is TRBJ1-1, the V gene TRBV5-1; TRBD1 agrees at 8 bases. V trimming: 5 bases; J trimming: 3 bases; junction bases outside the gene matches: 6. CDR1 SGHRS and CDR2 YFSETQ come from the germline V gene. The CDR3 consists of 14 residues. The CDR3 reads CASSPGGRHTEAFF. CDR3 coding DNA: TGCGCCAGCAGTCCAGGGGGCAGGCACACTGAAGCTTTCTTT.

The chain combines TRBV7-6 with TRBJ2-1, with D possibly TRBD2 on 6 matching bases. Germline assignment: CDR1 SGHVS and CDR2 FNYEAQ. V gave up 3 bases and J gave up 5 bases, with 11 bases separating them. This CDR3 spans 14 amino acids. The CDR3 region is CASSFAEGNNEQFF. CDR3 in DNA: TGTGCCAGCAGCTTTGCGGAGGGGAACAATGAGCAGTTCTTC.

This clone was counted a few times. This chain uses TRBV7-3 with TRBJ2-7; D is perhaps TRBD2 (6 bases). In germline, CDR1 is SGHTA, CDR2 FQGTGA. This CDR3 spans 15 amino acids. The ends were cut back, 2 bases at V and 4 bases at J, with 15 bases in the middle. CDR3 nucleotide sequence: TGTGCCAGCAGCTTAGAGAGGTCAGGGAGGTACGAGCAGTACTTC. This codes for CASSLERSGRYEQYF.

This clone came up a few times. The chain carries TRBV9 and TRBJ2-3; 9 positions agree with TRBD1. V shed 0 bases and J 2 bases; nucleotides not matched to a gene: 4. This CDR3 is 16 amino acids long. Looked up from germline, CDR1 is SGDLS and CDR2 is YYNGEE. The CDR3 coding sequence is TGTGCCAGCAGCGTAGCTGGGACAGGGACCACAGATACGCAGTATTTT. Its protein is CASSVAGTGTTDTQYF. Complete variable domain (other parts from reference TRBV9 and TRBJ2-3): DSGVTQTPKHLITATGQRVTLRCSPRSGDLSVYWYQQSLDQGLQFLIQYYNGEERAKGNILERFSAQQFPDLHSELNLSSLELGDSALYFCASSVAGTGTTDTQYFGPGTRLTVL.

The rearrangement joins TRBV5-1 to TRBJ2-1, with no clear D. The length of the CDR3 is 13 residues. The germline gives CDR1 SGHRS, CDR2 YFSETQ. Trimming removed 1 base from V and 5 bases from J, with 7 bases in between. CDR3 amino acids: CASSLLLHNEQFF. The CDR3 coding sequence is TGCGCCAGCAGCTTGTTACTACACAATGAGCAGTTCTTC.

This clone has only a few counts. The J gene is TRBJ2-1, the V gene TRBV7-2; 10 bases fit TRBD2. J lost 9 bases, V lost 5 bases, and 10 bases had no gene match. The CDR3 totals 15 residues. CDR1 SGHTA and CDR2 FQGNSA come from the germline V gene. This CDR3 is CASSPLAGELGEQFF. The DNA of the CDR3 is TGTGCCAGCAGCCCCCTAGCGGGAGAATTAGGTGAGCAGTTCTTC. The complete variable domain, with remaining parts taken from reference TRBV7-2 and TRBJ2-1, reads GAGVSQSPSNKVTEKGKDVELRCDPISGHTALYWYRQSLGQGLEFLIYFQGNSAPDKSGLPSDRFSAERTGGSVSTLTIQRTQQEDSAVYLCASSPLAGELGEQFFGPGTRLTVL.

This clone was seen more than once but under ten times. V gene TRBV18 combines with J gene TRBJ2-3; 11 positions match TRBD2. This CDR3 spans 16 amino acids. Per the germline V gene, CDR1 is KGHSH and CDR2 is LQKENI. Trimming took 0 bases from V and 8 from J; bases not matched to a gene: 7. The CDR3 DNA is TGTGCCAGCTCACCACCTTCTAGCGGGGGGCCCTCTACGCAGTATTTT. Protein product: CASSPPSSGGPSTQYF.

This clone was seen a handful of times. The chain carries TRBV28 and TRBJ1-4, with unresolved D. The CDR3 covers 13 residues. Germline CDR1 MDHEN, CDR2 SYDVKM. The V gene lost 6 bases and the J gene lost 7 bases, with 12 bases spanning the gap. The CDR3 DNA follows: TGTGCCAGCAGCGGTGGTAGGAGTGAAAAACTGTTTTTT. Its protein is CASSGGRSEKLFF.

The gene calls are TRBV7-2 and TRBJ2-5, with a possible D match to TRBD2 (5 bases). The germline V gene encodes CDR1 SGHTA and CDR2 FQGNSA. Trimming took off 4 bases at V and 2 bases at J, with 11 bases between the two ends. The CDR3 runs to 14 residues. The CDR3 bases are TGTGCCAGCAGCTCTGGAGGTAGTCAAGAGACCCAGTACTTC. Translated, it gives CASSSGGSQETQYF.

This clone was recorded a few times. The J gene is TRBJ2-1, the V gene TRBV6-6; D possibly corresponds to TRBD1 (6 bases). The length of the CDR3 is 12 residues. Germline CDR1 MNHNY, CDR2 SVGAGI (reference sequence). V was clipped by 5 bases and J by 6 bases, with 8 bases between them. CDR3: CASSPDSNEQFF. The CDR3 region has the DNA TGTGCCAGCAGTCCGGACAGCAATGAGCAGTTCTTC.